Each of the 3 T cell receptor beta chains below was sequenced from the same sample in a study of radiation and T cells in renal cell carcinoma. Time point in this sample: blood 2 weeks post-SBRT. Indicated treatment: 15 Gy SBRT to primary tumor, nephrectomy 4 weeks later. Sequenced by immunoSEQ multiplex PCR; TCRdb stores in-frame clones only, minus some. Counted here are approximately 79,000 clones, roughly 80% occurring once; the ten biggest clones make up 5.8%. The material was blood, obtained from a patient whose treatment included radiotherapy and nephrectomy. These receptors were collected from a man aged 60 to 69 with renal cell carcinoma.

DNA for the CDR3: TGTGCCAGCAGTGAACTCGCGGCGGGAGGGAGCACAGATACGCAGTATTTT. Amino acid sequence: CASSELAAGGSTDTQYF. The rearrangement joins TRBV6-1 to TRBJ2-3, with TRBD2 matching over 9 bases. Germline CDR1 MNHNS, CDR2 SASEGT. The V and J ends lost 2 bases and 0 bases, in that order; junction bases with no gene match: 6. The CDR3 spans 17 residues.

The V gene is TRBV6-5, the J gene TRBJ2-1, with 9 bases that match TRBD2. The V segment lost 0 bases and the J segment 10 bases; nucleotides outside the gene matches: 7. This CDR3 is built from 15 residues. CDR1 and CDR2 from the germline V gene are MNHEY and SVGAGI. The CDR3 sequence: CASSYSFSGSWEQFF. In nucleotides, the CDR3 is TGTGCCAGCAGTTACTCGTTTAGCGGGAGTTGGGAGCAGTTCTTC.

This chain uses TRBV14 with TRBJ2-3, with D unclear. Germline CDR1 and CDR2: SGHDN and FVKESK. The CDR3 loop spans 14 amino acids. Trimming stripped 2 bases from V and 0 bases from J, with 6 bases between. The CDR3 sequence: CASSQTASTDTQYF. CDR3 coding DNA: TGTGCCAGCAGCCAAACGGCTAGCACAGATACGCAGTATTTT.